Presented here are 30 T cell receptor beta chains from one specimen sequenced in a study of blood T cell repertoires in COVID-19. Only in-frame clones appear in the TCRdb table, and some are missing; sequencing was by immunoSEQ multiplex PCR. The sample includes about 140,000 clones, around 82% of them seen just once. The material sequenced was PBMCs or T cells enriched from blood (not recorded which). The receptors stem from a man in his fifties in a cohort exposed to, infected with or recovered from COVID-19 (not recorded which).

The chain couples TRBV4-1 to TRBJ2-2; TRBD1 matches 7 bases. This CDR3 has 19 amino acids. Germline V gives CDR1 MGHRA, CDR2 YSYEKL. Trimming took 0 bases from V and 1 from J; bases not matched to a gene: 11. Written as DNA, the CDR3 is TGCGCCAGCAGCCAAGATCCGACAGGGACGGCCTTGAACACCGGGGAGCTGTTTTTT. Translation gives CASSQDPTGTALNTGELFF.

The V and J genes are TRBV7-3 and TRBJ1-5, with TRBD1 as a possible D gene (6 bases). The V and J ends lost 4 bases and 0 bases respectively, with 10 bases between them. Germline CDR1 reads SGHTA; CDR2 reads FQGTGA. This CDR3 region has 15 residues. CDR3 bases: TGTGCCAGCAGCTGCCGGGACACTAGCAATCAGCCCCAGCATTTT. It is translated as CASSCRDTSNQPQHF.

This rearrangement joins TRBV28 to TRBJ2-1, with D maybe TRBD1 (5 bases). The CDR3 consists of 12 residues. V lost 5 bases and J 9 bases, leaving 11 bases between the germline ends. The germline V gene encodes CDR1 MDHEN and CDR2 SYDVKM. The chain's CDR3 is CASSHRRGEQFF. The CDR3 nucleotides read TGTGCCAGCAGTCATCGTAGGGGTGAGCAGTTCTTC.

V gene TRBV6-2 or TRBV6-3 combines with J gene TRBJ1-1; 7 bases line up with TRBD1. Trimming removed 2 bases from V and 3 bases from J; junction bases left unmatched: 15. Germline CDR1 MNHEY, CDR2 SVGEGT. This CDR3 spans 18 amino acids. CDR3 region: CASSYSTGTASWDTEAFF. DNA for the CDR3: TGTGCCAGCAGTTACAGCACCGGGACAGCAAGTTGGGACACTGAAGCTTTCTTT.

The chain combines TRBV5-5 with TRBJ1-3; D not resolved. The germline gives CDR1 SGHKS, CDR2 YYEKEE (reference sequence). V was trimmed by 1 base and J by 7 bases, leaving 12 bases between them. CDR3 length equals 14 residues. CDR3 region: CASSLMQAPNTIYF. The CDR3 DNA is TGTGCCAGCAGCTTGATGCAGGCCCCGAACACCATATATTTT.

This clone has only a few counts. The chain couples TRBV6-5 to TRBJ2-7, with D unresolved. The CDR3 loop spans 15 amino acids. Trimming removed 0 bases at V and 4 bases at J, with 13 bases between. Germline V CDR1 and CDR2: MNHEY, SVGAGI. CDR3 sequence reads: CASSYSSGSTYEQYF. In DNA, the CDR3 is TGTGCCAGCAGTTACTCTTCAGGATCGACGTACGAGCAGTACTTC.

The CDR3 coding sequence is TGCGCCAGCAGCTTGGAGGCTAGCGGTTCCACCACAGATACGCAGTATTTT. Amino acids: CASSLEASGSTTDTQYF. The chain recombines TRBV5-1 with TRBJ2-3, with 7 bases aligning to TRBD2. Germline V gene data show CDR1 as SGHRS and CDR2 as YFSETQ. Trimming cost V 0 bases and J 2 bases; bases outside gene matches: 9. The CDR3 covers 17 residues.

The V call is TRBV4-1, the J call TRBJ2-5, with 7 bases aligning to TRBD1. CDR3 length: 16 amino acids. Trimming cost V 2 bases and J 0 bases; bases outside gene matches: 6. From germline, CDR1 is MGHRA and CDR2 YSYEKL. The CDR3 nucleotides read TGCGCCAGCAGCCAAATCGGACAGGCGAACCAAGAGACCCAGTACTTC. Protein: CASSQIGQANQETQYF.

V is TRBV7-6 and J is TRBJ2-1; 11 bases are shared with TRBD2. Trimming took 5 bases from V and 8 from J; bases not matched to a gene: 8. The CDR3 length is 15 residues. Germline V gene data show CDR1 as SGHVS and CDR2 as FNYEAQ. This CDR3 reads CASSQGLAAMDEQFF. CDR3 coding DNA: TGTGCCAGCAGCCAGGGACTAGCGGCCATGGATGAGCAGTTCTTC.

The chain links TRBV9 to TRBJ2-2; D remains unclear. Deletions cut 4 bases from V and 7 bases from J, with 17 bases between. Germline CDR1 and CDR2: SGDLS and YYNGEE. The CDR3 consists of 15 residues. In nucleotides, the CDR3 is TGTGCCAGCAGCCCCCGGTCCTTGGGCAACGGGGAGCTGTTTTTT. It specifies CASSPRSLGNGELFF.

The CDR3 nucleotides read TGTGCCAGCAGTGAAGGGTCGCAGGGAAGGGGCAATCAGCCCCAGCATTTT. Residues: CASSEGSQGRGNQPQHF. The chain carries TRBV6-1 and TRBJ1-5; the D gene is possibly TRBD1 (5 bases). The CDR3 contains 17 residues. Trimming shortened V by 1 base and J by 2 bases, and 15 bases separated the two germline ends. The germline CDR1 and CDR2 sequences are MNHNS and SASEGT.

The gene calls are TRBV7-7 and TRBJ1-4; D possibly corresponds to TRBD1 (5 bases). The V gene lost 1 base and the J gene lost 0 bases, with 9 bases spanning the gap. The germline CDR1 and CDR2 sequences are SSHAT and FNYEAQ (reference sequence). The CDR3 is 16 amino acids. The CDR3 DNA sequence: TGTGCCAGCAGCTTAGGAGTAGGGGCAACTAATGAAAAACTGTTTTTT. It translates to CASSLGVGATNEKLFF.

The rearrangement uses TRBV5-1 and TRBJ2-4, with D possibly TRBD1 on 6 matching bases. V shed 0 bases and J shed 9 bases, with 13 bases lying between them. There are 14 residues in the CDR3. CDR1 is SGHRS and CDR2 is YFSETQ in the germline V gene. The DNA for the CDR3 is TGCGCCAGCAGCTTGGTACGAGGGACAAGCATTCAGTACTTC. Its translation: CASSLVRGTSIQYF.

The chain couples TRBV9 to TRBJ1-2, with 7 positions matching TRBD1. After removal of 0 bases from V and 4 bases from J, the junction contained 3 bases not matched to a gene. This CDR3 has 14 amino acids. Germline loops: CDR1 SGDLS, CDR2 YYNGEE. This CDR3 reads CASSVGTGLYGYTF. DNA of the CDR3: TGTGCCAGCAGCGTAGGGACAGGCCTCTATGGCTACACCTTC.

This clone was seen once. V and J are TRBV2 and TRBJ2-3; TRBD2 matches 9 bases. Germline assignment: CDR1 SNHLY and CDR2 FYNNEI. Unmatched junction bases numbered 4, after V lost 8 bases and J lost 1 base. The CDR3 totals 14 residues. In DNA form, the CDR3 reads TGTGCCAGCTTATGGACTAGCGGCACAGATACGCAGTATTTT. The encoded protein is CASLWTSGTDTQYF.

The CDR3 region has the DNA TGTGCCAGCAGCTTAGCGGGAGGGCACAATGAGCAGTTCTTC. It codes for CASSLAGGHNEQFF. The chain uses TRBV7-9 and TRBJ2-1; TRBD2 matches at 7 bases. Per the germline V gene, CDR1 is SEHNR and CDR2 is FQNEAQ (reference sequence). The CDR3 has 14 amino acids. With 0 bases clipped from V and 5 bases from J, the junction kept 1 base outside the gene matches.

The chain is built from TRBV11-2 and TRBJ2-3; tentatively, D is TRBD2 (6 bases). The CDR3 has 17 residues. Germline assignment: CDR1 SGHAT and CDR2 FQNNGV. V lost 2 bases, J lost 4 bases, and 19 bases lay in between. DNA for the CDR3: TGTGCCAGCAGCTTACACGGGAGCGAATTTAGCGCAGATACGCAGTATTTT. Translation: CASSLHGSEFSADTQYF.

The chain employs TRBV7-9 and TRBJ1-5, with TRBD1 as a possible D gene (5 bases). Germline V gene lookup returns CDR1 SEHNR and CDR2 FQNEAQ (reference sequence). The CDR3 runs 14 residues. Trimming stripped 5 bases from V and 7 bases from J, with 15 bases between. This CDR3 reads CASSPSPGQQPQHF. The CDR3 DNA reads TGTGCCAGCAGCCCATCCCCAGGACAACAGCCCCAGCATTTT.

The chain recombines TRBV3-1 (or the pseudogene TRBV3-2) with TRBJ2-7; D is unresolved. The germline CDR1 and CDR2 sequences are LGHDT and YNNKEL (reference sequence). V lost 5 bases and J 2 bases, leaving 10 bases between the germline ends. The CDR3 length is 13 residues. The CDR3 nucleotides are TGTGCCAGCAGCTCCTCAGGCGCCTACGAGCAGTACTTC. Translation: CASSSSGAYEQYF.

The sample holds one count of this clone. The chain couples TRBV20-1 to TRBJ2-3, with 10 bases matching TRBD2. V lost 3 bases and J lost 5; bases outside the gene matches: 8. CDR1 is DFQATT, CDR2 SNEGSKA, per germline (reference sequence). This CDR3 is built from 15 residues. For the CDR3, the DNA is TGCAGTGCTAGTCCCAGCGGGGGGGCGGGAGATACGCAGTATTTT. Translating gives CSASPSGGAGDTQYF.

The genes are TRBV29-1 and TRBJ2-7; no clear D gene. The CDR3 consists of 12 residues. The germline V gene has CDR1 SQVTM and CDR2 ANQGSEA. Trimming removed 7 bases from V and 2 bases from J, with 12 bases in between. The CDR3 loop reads CSATTAAYEQYF. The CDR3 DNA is TGCAGCGCTACGACGGCGGCCTACGAGCAGTACTTC.

The CDR3: CASSLEGGPYNEQFF. The CDR3 nucleotides read TGTGCCAGCAGCTTGGAGGGAGGGCCCTACAATGAGCAGTTCTTC. The chain has TRBV7-9 and TRBJ2-1; 7 nucleotides align to TRBD2. Germline V lookup: CDR1 SEHNR, CDR2 FQNEAQ (reference sequence). V shed 3 bases and J 2 bases; nucleotides not matched to a gene: 4. This CDR3 spans 15 amino acids. Based on the CDR3 plus reference TRBV7-9 and TRBJ2-1, the full variable domain is DTGVSQNPRHKITKRGQNVTFRCDPISEHNRLYWYRQTLGQGPEFLTYFQNEAQLEKSRLLSDRFSAERPKGSFSTLEIQRTEQGDSAMYLCASSLEGGPYNEQFFGPGTRLTVL.

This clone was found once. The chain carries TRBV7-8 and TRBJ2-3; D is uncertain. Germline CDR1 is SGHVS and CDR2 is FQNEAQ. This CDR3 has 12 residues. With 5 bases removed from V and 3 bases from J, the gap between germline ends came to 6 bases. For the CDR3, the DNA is TGTGCCAGCAGCCTATTAACAGATACGCAGTATTTT. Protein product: CASSLLTDTQYF.

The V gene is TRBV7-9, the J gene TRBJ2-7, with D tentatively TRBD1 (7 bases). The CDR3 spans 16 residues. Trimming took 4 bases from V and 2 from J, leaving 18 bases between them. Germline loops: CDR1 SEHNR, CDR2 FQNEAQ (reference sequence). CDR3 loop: CASSSQGGSVPYEQYF. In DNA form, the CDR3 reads TGTGCCAGCAGCTCCCAGGGGGGCTCGGTCCCCTACGAGCAGTACTTC.

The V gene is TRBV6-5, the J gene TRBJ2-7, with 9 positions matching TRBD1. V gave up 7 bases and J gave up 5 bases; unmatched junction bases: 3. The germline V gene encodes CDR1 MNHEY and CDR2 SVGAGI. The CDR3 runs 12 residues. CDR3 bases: TGTGCCAGCACACAGGGGGCCAACGAGCAGTACTTC. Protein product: CASTQGANEQYF.

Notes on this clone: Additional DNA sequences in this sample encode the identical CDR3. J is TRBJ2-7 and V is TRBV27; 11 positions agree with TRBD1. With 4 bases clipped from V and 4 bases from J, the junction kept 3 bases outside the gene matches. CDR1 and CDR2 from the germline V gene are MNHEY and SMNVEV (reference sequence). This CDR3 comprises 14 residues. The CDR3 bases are TGTGCCAGCAGTTCCGGGACAGGGGGTTACGAGCAGTACTTC. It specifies CASSSGTGGYEQYF.

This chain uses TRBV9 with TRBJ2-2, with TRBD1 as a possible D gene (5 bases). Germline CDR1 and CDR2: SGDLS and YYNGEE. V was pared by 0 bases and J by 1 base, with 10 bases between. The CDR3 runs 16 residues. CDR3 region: CASSVAGSQNTGELFF. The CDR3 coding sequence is TGTGCCAGCAGCGTAGCAGGGTCCCAGAACACCGGGGAGCTGTTTTTT. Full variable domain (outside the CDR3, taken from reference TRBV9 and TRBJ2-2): DSGVTQTPKHLITATGQRVTLRCSPRSGDLSVYWYQQSLDQGLQFLIQYYNGEERAKGNILERFSAQQFPDLHSELNLSSLELGDSALYFCASSVAGSQNTGELFFGEGSRLTVL.

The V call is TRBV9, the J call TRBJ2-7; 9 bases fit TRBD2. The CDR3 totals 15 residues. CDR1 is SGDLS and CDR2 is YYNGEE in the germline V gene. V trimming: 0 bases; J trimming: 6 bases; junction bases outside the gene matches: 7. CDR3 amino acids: CASSVGSSGIGEQYF. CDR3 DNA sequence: TGTGCCAGCAGCGTAGGTTCTAGCGGGATAGGCGAGCAGTACTTC.

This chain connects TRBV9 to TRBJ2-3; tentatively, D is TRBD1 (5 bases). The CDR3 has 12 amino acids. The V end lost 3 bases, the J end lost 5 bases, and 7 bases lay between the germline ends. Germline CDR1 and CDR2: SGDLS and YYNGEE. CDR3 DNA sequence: TGTGCCAGCAGCGAGGGGCGAGATACGCAGTATTTT. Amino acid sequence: CASSEGRDTQYF. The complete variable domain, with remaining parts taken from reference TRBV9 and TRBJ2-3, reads DSGVTQTPKHLITATGQRVTLRCSPRSGDLSVYWYQQSLDQGLQFLIQYYNGEERAKGNILERFSAQQFPDLHSELNLSSLELGDSALYFCASSEGRDTQYFGPGTRLTVL.

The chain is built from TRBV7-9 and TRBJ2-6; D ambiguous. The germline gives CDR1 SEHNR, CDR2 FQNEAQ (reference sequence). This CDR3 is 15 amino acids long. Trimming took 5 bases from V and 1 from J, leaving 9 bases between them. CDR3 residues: CASSPPRSGANVLTF. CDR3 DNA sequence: TGTGCCAGCAGCCCACCACGGTCTGGGGCCAACGTCCTGACTTTC.